This TCR beta chain was recorded in a study of control samples from healthy donors and cancer patients. Trimming cost V 3 bases and J 5 bases, with 16 bases left between them. CDR3 size: 15 residues. CDR1 is LNHNV, CDR2 YYDKDF, per germline (reference sequence). Libraries were prepared by immunoSEQ multiplex PCR; TCRdb keeps only in-frame clonotypes and omits some of them. The table has 100,000 to 150,000 clones, roughly nine tenths seen once; the top ten hold around 1.8%. J is TRBJ1-2 and V is TRBV15, with D possibly being TRBD1 (6 bases). This TCR was recovered from a young man in good health. The sample was blood. CDR3 nucleotide sequence: TGTGCCACCAGCAGGACCGGGGGCCGCCTTTATGGCTACACCTTC. It is translated as CATSRTGGRLYGYTF.